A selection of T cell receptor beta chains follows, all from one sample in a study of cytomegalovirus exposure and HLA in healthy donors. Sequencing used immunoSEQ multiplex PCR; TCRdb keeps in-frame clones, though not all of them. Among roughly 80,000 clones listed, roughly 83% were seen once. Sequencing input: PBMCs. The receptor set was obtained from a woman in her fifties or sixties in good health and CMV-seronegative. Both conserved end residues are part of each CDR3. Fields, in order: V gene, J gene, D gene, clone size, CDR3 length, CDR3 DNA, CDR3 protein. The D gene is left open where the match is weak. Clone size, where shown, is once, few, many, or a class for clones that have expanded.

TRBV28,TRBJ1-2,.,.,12,TGTGCCAGCAGTCCCAGGGGTCGCGGCTACACCTTC,CASSPRGRGYTF
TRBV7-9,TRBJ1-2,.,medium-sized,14,TGTGCCAGCAGCCAACGTGTAGAATCGAATGGCTACACCTTC,CASSQRVESNGYTF
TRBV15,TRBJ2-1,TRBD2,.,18,TGTGCCACCAGCAAGGTACGGACTAGCCCAATCTCCTACAATGAGCAGTTCTTC,CATSKVRTSPISYNEQFF
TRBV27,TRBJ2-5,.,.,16,TGTGCCAGTAGTTTAAATCCCCGGCTAGTTCACGAGACCCAGTACTTC,CASSLNPRLVHETQYF
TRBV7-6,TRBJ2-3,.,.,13,TGTGCCAGCAGCTCCTTCCGGGGAGATACGCAGTATTTT,CASSSFRGDTQYF
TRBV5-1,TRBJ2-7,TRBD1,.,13,TGCGCCAGCACCTCCGGGACAGGGGACGAGCAGTACTTC,CASTSGTGDEQYF
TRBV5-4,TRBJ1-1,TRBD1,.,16,TGTGCCAGCAGCTTCCAGACAGGGGCCGTACTGAGGGAAGCTTTCTTT,CASSFQTGAVLREAFF
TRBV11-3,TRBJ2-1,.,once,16,TGTGCCAGCAGCCAGGGGGGCAGGGGAGCCTACAATGAGCAGTTCTTC,CASSQGGRGAYNEQFF
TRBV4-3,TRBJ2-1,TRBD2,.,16,TGCGCCAGCAGCCAACAGGCGACTAGCGGGGACAATGAGCAGTTCTTC,CASSQQATSGDNEQFF
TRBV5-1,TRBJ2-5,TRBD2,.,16,TGCGCCAGCAGCTTGGGGCTAGCGGGAACCCAAGAGACCCAGTACTTC,CASSLGLAGTQETQYF
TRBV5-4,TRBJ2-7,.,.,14,TGTGCCAGCAGCCCGAGGGACTCCTCCTACGAGCAGTACTTC,CASSPRDSSYEQYF
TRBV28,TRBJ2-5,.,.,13,TGTGCCAGCACTTGGGGGGATAAGGAGACCCAGTACTTC,CASTWGDKETQYF
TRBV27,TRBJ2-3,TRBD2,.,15,TGTGCCAGCAGTCCAGGGACTAGCGGGAGTGATACGCAGTATTTT,CASSPGTSGSDTQYF
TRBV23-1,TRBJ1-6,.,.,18,TGCGCCAGCAGTCAATCCCCACGGCCAAGGGGTCCAAATTCACCCCTCCACTTT,CASSQSPRPRGPNSPLHF
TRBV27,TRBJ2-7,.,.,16,TGTGCCAGCAGTTTGGGGCTAGGAGGGCTATTTAGCGAGCAGTACTTC,CASSLGLGGLFSEQYF
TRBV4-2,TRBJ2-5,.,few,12,TGTGCCAGCAGCCAATTGCGAGAGACCCAGTACTTC,CASSQLRETQYF
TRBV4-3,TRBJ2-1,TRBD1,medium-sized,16,TGCGCCAGCAGCCAAGACCGGGACAGGGCCTTTATTGAGCAGTTCTTC,CASSQDRDRAFIEQFF
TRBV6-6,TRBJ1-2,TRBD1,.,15,TGTGCCAGCAGTTACCGGCGACAGGGCAGCTATGGCTACACCTTC,CASSYRRQGSYGYTF
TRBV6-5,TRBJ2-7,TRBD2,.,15,TGTGCCAGCAGAGCGGGGCTAATGGGCACCTACGAGCAGTACTTC,CASRAGLMGTYEQYF
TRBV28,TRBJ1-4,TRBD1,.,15,TGTGCCAGCAGTCCGACGGGACAGTTTAATGAAAAACTGTTTTTT,CASSPTGQFNEKLFF
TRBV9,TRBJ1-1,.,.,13,TGTGCCAGCAGGGGCCAGCGGGGCAATGAAGCTTTCTTT,CASRGQRGNEAFF
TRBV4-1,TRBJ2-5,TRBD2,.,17,TGCGCCAGCAGCCAAGATTCCCTAGCGGGAGTCGCAGAGACCCAGTACTTC,CASSQDSLAGVAETQYF
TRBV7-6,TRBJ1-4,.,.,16,TGTGCCAGCAGCTTAGCGACAGGTGCAACTAATGAAAAACTGTTTTTT,CASSLATGATNEKLFF
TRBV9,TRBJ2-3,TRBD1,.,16,TGTGCCAGCAGCGCCCGGACAGGGGAAAAGCGAGATACGCAGTATTTT,CASSARTGEKRDTQYF
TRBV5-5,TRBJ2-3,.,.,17,TGTGCCAGCAGCTCCTGGACTATTGGGAGAGGCACAGATACGCAGTATTTT,CASSSWTIGRGTDTQYF
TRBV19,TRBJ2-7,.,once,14,TGTGCCAGTAGTATAGTTGGCAGTTCCTACGAGCAGTACTTC,CASSIVGSSYEQYF
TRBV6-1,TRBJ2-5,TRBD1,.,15,TGTGCCAGCAGTGAAGCGACAGGGGGCGCAGAGACCCAGTACTTC,CASSEATGGAETQYF
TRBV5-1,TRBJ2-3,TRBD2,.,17,TGCGCCAGCAGCTCCAGACTAGCGGGAGGTTTTGCAGATACGCAGTATTTT,CASSSRLAGGFADTQYF
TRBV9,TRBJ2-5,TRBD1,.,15,TGTGCCAGCAGCGTGGGACAGGGGAGGCAAGAGACCCAGTACTTC,CASSVGQGRQETQYF
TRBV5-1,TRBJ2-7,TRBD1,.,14,TGCGCCAGCAGCTTGGGAGACAGGGCCAACGAGCAGTACTTC,CASSLGDRANEQYF
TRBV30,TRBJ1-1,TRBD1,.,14,TGTGCCTGTAGAATAACAGGGGGAGCGGCTGAAGCTTTCTTT,CACRITGGAAEAFF
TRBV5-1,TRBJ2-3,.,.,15,TGCGCCAGCAGCTTCCAGGGGATAGGCACAGATACGCAGTATTTT,CASSFQGIGTDTQYF
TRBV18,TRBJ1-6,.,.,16,TGTGCCAGCTCACCTGCCAGGGCATCCTATAATTCACCCCTCCACTTT,CASSPARASYNSPLHF
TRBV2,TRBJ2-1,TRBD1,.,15,TGTGCCAGCAGCCGGGACAGGAGGGTCAATTCTGAGCAGTTCTTC,CASSRDRRVNSEQFF
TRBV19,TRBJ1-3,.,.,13,TGTGCCAGTAGTCCTGGGACAGGAAACACCATATATTTT,CASSPGTGNTIYF
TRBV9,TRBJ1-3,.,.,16,TGTGCCAGCAGCGTCGAACAGGGAGTGGGCGGAAACACCATATATTTT,CASSVEQGVGGNTIYF
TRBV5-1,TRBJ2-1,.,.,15,TGCGCCAGCAGCCCTCGGGGGGCTCCTTTCAATGAGCAGTTCTTC,CASSPRGAPFNEQFF
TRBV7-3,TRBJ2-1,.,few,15,TGTGCCAGCAGCTTCGGCGGGGAATCCTACAATGAGCAGTTCTTC,CASSFGGESYNEQFF
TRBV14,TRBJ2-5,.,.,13,TGTGCCAGCAGCCAAGAACGGGGTGAGACCCAGTACTTC,CASSQERGETQYF
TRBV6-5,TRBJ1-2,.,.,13,TGTGCCAGCAGTTACTTGGGGGGTGGCGGCTACACCTTC,CASSYLGGGGYTF
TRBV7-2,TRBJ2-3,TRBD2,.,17,TGTGCCAGCAGCCCCGGGGCGGGGGGGTGGAGCACAGATACGCAGTATTTT,CASSPGAGGWSTDTQYF
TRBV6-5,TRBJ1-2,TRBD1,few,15,TGTGCCAGCAATTTAATCAGGGGGCGCGAGTATGGCTACACCTTC,CASNLIRGREYGYTF
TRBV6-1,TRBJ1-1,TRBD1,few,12,TGTGCCAGCAGTGAAGCGGCCCCTGGACAGGGCTTT,CASSEAAPGQGF
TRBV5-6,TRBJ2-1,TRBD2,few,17,TGTGCCAGCACTCCTGGAGCGGGGGGGTATCGCTACAATGAGCAGTTCTTC,CASTPGAGGYRYNEQFF
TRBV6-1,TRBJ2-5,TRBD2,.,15,TGTGCCAGCAGTGCGGGGACTAGCGGGAGAGAGACCCAGTACTTC,CASSAGTSGRETQYF
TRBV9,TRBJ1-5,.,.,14,TGTGCCAGCAGCGTAGGCAGTAGCAATCAGCCCCAGCATTTT,CASSVGSSNQPQHF
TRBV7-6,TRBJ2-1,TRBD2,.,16,TGTGCCAGCAGCTTCCGAGCGGGAAGCTCCTACAATGAGCAGTTCTTC,CASSFRAGSSYNEQFF
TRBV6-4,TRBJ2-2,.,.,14,TGTGCCAGCAGCCCGATATACAGGGCCGGGGAGCTGTTTTTT,CASSPIYRAGELFF
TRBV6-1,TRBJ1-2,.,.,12,TGTGCCAGCAGGAGTGATATTTATGGCTACACCTTC,CASRSDIYGYTF